This TCR beta chain originates from a study of blood T cell repertoires in COVID-19. Study-wide background: The samples span acute and convalescent COVID-19 from the United States, Italy and Spain. Sample material is recorded as cDNA or gDNA derived from T cells, B-cell-depleted T cells, or PBMCs.

Per germline, CDR1 SGHRS and CDR2 YFSETQ. The CDR3 is 12 amino acids. Trimming pared 7 bases from V and 2 bases from J, leaving 8 bases between. The authors' processing: Amplification of reference gene primers provided the estimated nucleated cell counts. The protocol was immunoSEQ multiplex PCR, while the TCRdb copy is restricted to in-frame clones and leaves out a portion. V and J calls and clone size are those listed in that table; D and trimming were worked out from the DNA. The sample lists roughly 200,000 clones, 80% to 90% seen once, with 4.9% in the top ten. Sequencing was done on a sample of peripheral blood. The chain links TRBV5-1 to TRBJ2-3, with D perhaps matching TRBD2 (5 bases). This clonotype was obtained from a woman aged 80 or older with acute or convalescent COVID-19. CDR3 protein: CASGSNTDTQYF. Here the CDR3 DNA reads TGCGCCAGCGGGAGTAACACAGATACGCAGTATTTT.